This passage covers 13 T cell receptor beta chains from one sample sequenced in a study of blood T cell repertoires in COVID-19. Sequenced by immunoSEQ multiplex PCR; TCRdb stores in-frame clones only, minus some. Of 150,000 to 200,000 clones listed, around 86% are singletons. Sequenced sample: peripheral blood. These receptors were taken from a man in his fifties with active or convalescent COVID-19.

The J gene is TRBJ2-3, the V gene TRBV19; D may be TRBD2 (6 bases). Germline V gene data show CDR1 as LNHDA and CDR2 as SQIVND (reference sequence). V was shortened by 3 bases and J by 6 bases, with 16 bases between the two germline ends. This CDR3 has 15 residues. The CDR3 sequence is CASSMRGTGADTQYF. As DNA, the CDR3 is TGTGCCAGTAGTATGAGAGGGACTGGGGCGGATACGCAGTATTTT. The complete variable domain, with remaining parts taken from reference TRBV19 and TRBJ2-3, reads DGGITQSPKYLFRKEGQNVTLSCEQNLNHDAMYWYRQDPGQGLRLIYYSQIVNDFQKGDIAEGYSVSREKKESFPLTVTSAQKNPTAFYLCASSMRGTGADTQYFGPGTRLTVL.

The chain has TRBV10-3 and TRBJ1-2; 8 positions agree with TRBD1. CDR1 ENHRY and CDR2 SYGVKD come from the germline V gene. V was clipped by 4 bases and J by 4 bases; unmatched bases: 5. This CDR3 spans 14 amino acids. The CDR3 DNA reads TGTGCCATCAGTGGTGACAGGGGCAGCTATGGCTACACCTTC. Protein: CAISGDRGSYGYTF.

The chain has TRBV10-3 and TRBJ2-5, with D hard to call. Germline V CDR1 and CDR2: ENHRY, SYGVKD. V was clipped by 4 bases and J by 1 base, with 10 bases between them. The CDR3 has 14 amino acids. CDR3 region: CAISGSGVQETQYF. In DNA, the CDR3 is TGTGCCATCAGTGGATCCGGAGTCCAAGAGACCCAGTACTTC.

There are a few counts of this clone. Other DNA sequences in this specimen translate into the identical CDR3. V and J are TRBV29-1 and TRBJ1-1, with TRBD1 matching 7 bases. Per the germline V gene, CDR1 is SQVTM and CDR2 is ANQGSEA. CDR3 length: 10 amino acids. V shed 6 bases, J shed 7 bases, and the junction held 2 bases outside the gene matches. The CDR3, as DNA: TGCAGCGTCAGGGACAGTGAAGCTTTCTTT. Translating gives CSVRDSEAFF.

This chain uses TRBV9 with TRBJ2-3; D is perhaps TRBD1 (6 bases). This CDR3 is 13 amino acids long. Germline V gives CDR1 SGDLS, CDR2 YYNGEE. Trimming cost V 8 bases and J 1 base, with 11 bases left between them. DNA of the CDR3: TGTGCCAGTGGGAAGGGGGGCACAGATACGCAGTATTTT. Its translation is CASGKGGTDTQYF. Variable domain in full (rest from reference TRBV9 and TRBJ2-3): DSGVTQTPKHLITATGQRVTLRCSPRSGDLSVYWYQQSLDQGLQFLIQYYNGEERAKGNILERFSAQQFPDLHSELNLSSLELGDSALYFCASGKGGTDTQYFGPGTRLTVL.

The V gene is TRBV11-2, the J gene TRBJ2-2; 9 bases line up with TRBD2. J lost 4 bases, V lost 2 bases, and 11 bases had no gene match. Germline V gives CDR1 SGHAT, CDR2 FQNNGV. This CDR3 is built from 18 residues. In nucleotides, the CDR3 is TGTGCCAGCAGCTTACGCGGCGGGCGGGAGGGCACCACCGGGGAGCTGTTTTTT. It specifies CASSLRGGREGTTGELFF.

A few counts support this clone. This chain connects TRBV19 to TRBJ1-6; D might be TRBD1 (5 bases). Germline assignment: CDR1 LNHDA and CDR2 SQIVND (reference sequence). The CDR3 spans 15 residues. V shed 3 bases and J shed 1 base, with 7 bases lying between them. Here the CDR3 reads CASSMGRSYNSPLHF. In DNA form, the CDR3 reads TGTGCCAGTAGTATGGGGCGATCCTATAATTCACCCCTCCACTTT.

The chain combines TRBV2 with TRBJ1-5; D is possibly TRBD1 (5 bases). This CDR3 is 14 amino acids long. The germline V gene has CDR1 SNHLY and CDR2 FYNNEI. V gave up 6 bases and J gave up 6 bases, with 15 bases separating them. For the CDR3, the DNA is TGTGCCAGCAGAGTGGGCGCGGGGGGTCAGCCCCAGCATTTT. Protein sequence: CASRVGAGGQPQHF.

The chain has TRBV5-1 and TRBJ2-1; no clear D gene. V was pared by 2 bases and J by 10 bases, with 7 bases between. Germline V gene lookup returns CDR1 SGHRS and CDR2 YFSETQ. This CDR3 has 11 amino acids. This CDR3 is CASSLLTEQFF. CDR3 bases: TGCGCCAGCAGCTTATTGACAGAGCAGTTCTTC.

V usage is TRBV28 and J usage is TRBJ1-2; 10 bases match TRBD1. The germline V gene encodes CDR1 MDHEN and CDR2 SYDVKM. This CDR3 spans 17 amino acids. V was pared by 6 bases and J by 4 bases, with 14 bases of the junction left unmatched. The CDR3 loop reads CASRNGQGGLARYGYTF. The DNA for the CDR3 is TGTGCCAGCAGGAACGGACAGGGGGGTTTAGCTCGCTATGGCTACACCTTC.

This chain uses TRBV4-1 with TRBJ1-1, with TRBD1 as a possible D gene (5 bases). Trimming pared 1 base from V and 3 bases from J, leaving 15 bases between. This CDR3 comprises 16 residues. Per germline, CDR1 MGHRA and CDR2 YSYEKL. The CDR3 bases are TGCGCCAGCAGCCAAGGGAAGGCAGGGAGGTACACTGAAGCTTTCTTT. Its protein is CASSQGKAGRYTEAFF.

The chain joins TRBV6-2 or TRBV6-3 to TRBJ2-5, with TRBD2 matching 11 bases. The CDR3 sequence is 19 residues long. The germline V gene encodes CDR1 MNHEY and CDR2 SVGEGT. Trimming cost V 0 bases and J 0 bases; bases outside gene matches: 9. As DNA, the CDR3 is TGTGCCAGCAGTTACTCGATAGCGCTAGCGGGGGGCTACCAAGAGACCCAGTACTTC. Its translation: CASSYSIALAGGYQETQYF.

The CDR3 bases are TGTGCCAGCAGGGGGACTGGACAGCCCCAGCATTTT. Protein product: CASRGTGQPQHF. The V and J genes are TRBV12-3 or TRBV12-4 and TRBJ1-5; a weak D match, TRBD1 (5 bases). The CDR3 loop spans 12 amino acids. Trimming removed 6 bases from V and 7 bases from J, with 10 bases in between.